This T cell receptor beta chain was obtained from a study of neurological immune-mediated disorders. One entry per CDR3 protein, called by TCRdb with MiXCR from the 5' RACE reads. In the table there are tens of thousands of distinct CDR3 sequences, less than 4.5% of which are singletons. Trimming took 7 bases from V and 4 from J, leaving 14 bases between them. The CDR3 extends over 14 amino acids. Study-wide results and limits: CDR3 amino acid sequences of expanded clones were not shared across subjects, a result suggesting private repertoires in all groups.

This clonotype was recorded many times. Its antigen is not known. The clonotype comes from a man between 25 and 39 years old with multiple sclerosis. This chain joins TRBV12-3 or TRBV12-4 and TRBJ1-3; D not resolved. Input material: PBMCs. The CDR3 nucleotides read TGTGCCAGCACCTACGAGGGTGCAGGAAACACCATATATTTT. As protein: CASTYEGAGNTIYF.